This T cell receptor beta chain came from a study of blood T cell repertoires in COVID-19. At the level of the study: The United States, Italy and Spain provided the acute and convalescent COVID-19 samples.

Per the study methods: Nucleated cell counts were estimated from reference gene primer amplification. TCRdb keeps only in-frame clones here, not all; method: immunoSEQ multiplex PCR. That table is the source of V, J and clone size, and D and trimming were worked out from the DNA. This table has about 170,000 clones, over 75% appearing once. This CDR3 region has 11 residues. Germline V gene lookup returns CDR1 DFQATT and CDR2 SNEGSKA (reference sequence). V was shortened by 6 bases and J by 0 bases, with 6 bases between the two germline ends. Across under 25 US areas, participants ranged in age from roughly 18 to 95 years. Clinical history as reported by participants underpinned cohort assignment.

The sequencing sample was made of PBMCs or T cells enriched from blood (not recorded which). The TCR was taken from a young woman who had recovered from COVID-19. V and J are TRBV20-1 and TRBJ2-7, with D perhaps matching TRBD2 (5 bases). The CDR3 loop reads CSAGSSYEQYF. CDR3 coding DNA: TGCAGTGCGGGGAGCTCCTACGAGCAGTACTTC.